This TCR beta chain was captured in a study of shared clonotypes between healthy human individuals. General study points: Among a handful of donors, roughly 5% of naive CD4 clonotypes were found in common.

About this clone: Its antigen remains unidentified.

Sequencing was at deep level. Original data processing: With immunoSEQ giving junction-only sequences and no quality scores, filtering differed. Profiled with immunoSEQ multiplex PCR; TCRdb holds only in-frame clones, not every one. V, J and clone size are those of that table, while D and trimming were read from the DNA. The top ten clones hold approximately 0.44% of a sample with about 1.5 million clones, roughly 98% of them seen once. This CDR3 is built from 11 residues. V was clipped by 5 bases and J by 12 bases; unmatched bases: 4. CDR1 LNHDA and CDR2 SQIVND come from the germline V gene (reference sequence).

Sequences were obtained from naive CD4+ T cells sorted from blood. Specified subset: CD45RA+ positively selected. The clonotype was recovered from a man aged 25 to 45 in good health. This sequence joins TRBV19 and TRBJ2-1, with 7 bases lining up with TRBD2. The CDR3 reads CASSGGLRQFF. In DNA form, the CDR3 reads TGTGCCAGTAGTGGGGGACTACGGCAGTTCTTC. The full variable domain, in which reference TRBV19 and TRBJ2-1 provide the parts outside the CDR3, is DGGITQSPKYLFRKEGQNVTLSCEQNLNHDAMYWYRQDPGQGLRLIYYSQIVNDFQKGDIAEGYSVSREKKESFPLTVTSAQKNPTAFYLCASSGGLRQFFGPGTRLTVL.